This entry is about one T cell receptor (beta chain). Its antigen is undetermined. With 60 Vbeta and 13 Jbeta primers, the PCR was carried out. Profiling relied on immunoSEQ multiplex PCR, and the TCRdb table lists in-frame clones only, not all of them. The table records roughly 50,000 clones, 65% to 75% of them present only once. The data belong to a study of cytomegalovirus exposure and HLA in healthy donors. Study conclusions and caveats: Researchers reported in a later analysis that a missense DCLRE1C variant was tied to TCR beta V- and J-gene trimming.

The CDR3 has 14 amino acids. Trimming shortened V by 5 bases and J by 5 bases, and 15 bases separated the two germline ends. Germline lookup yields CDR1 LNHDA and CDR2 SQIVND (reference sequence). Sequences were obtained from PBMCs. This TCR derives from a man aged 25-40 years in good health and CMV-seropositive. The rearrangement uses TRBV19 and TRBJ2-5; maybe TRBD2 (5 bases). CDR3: CASSRTGIDETQYF. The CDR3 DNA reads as TGTGCCAGTAGTCGAACCGGGATCGACGAGACCCAGTACTTC.